This T cell receptor (beta chain) was obtained from a study of Graves' ophthalmopathy and Graves' hyperthyroidism. Study as a whole: Ahead of any treatment, peripheral blood was obtained at the initial diagnosis.

Ten or more counts support this clonotype. The junction and the germline gene differ at one end; a read error may be behind it. The CDR3 runs 14 residues. Germline V gene sequence: CDR1 SNHLY, CDR2 FYNNEI. The authors amplified TCR beta CDR3 regions, and they did so from RNA transcripts for repertoire sequencing. First-round RT-PCR with HTBI primers preceded a second-round multiplex PCR. Via MiXCR, TCRdb re-called the multiplex PCR reads, giving one row per CDR3 protein. The data show 340,000 or so distinct CDR3 sequences, roughly a sixth seen once. This chain uses TRBV2 with TRBJ2-5; unclear D gene. This receptor was taken from an adult man with Graves' ophthalmopathy. Sequencing input: peripheral blood. The CDR3 region is CARSDLVAQETQYF. For the CDR3, the DNA is TGTGCCCGCAGTGATTTAGTAGCACAAGAGACCCAGTACTTC.